This T cell receptor beta chain appears in the sequencing data of a study of T cell responses to AZD1222 COVID-19 vaccine. Trimming cost V 2 bases and J 10 bases; bases outside gene matches: 2. This CDR3 is built from 13 residues. Germline values: CDR1 SNHLY, CDR2 FYNNEI. The data were produced by immunoSEQ multiplex PCR, yet TCRdb's version contains in-frame clones alone and is incomplete. This sample has roughly 120,000 clones; 70% to 90% occur once, and the top ten carry approximately 16%. Notes on this clone: Its specificity is not known.

Study findings and constraints: When two AZD1222 doses had been given, Spike-specific TCR breadth and depth rose. Donor demographics were predominantly white British with a female majority; clonal diversity may be underestimated.

Sequencing used peripheral blood, obtained 28 days after the second AZD1222 dose. The genes are TRBV2 and TRBJ1-6; TRBD1 agrees at 7 bases. The sequence was collected from an adult who received the AZD1222 COVID-19 vaccine. As DNA, the CDR3 is TGTGCCAGCAGTGAACAGGGGGGATCACCCCTCCACTTT. It encodes CASSEQGGSPLHF.